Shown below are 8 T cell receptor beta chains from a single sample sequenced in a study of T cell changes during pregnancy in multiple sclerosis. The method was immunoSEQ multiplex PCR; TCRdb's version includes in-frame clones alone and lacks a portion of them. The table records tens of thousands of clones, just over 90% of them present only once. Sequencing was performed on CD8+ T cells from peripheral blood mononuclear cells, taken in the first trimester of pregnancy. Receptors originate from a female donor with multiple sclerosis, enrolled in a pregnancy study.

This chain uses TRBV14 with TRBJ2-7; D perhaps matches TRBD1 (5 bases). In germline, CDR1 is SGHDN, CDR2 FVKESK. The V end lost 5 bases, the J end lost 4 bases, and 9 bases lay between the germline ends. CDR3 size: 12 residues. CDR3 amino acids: CASSAQGYEQYF. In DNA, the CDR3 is TGTGCCAGCAGCGCCCAGGGATACGAGCAGTACTTC.

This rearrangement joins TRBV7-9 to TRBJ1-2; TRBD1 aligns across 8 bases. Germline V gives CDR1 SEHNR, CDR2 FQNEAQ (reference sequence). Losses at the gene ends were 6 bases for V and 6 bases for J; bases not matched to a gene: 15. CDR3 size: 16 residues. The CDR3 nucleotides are TGTGCCAGCAGACTGGACAGGGACGGCTTTGGCGATGGCTACACCTTC. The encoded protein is CASRLDRDGFGDGYTF.

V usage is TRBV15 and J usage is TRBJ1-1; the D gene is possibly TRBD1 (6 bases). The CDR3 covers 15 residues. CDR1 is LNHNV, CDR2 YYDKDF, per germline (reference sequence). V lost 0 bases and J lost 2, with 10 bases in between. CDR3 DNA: TGTGCCACCAGCAGAGACCGGGGGGCAAACACTGAAGCTTTCTTT. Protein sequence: CATSRDRGANTEAFF.

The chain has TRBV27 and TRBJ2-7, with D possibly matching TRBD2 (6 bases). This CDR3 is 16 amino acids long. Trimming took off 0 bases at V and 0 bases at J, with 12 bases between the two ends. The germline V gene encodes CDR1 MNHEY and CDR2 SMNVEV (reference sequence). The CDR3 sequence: CASSLSSRRASYEQYF. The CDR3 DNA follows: TGTGCCAGCAGTTTATCGTCCCGGAGGGCCTCCTACGAGCAGTACTTC.

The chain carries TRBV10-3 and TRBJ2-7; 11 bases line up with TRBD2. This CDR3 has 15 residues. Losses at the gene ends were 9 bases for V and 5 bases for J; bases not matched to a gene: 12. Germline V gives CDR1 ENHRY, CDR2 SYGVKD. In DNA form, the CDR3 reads TGTGCCATGAGAGAGGCCCTAGCGGGGGGACACGAGCAGTACTTC. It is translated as CAMREALAGGHEQYF.

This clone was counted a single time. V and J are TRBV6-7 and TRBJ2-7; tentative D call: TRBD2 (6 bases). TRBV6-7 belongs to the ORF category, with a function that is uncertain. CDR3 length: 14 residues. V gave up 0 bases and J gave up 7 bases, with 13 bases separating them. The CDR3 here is CASSYSSGEREQYF. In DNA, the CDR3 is TGTGCCAGCAGTTACTCTTCGGGGGAGAGGGAGCAGTACTTC.

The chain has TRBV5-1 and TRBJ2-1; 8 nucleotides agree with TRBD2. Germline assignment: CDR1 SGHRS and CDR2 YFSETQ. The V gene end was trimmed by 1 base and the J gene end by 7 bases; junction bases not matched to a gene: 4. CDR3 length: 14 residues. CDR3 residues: CASSLYSGNNEQFF. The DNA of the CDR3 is TGCGCCAGCAGCTTGTATAGCGGGAATAATGAGCAGTTCTTC.

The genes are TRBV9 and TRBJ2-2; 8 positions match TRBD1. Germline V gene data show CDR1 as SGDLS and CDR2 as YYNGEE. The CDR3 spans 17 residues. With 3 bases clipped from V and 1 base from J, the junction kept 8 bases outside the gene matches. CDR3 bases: TGTGCCAGCAGCGCCCCAGGACAGGGACAGAACACCGGGGAGCTGTTTTTT. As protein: CASSAPGQGQNTGELFF.